A selection of T cell receptor beta chains follows, all from one sample in a study of blood T cells in healthy people across ages. Each CDR3 protein gets one entry after TCRdb re-called the 5' RACE reads with MiXCR. Of 870,000 or so distinct CDR3 sequences listed, roughly 26% are singletons. Sequencing used blood. These receptors all stem from a woman of 80 years or more in good health. Each CDR3 is given with its conserved first and last residue. The D gene is left open where the match is weak. Rows give clone size only sometimes, using once, few, many, or a class for an expanded clone.

d_call: -; clone_size: -; v_call: TRBV7-2; j_call: TRBJ1-1; cdr3_aa: CASRVTMNTEAFF; cdr3_nt: TGTGCCAGCCGAGTAACTATGAACACTGAAGCTTTCTTT
d_call: TRBD2; clone_size: few; v_call: TRBV30; j_call: TRBJ2-7; cdr3_aa: CAWSVTSGGIGEQYF; cdr3_nt: TGTGCCTGGAGTGTGACTAGCGGGGGGATCGGGGAGCAGTACTTC
d_call: TRBD2; clone_size: -; v_call: TRBV12-3/TRBV12-4; j_call: TRBJ2-3; cdr3_aa: CASSLRAGGRADTQYF; cdr3_nt: TGTGCCAGCAGTTTAAGGGCGGGAGGGCGGGCAGATACGCAGTATTTT
d_call: -; clone_size: many; v_call: TRBV7-2; j_call: TRBJ1-2; cdr3_aa: CASSPQGHLGYTF; cdr3_nt: TGTGCCAGCAGCCCACAGGGACATTTAGGCTACACCTTC
d_call: -; clone_size: -; v_call: TRBV30; j_call: TRBJ2-3; cdr3_aa: CAWSVESTDTQYF; cdr3_nt: TGTGCCTGGAGCGTGGAAAGCACAGATACGCAGTATTTT
d_call: -; clone_size: many; v_call: TRBV21-1; j_call: TRBJ1-2; cdr3_aa: CASSGGTKNYGYTF; cdr3_nt: TGTGCCAGCAGCGGCGGCACCAAAAACTATGGCTACACCTTC
d_call: TRBD2; clone_size: many; v_call: TRBV7-2; j_call: TRBJ2-1; cdr3_aa: CASSLDASGGAYNEQFF; cdr3_nt: TGTGCCAGCAGCTTAGATGCTAGCGGGGGGGCCTACAATGAGCAGTTCTTC
d_call: -; clone_size: many; v_call: TRBV20-1; j_call: TRBJ2-1; cdr3_aa: CSAKADRDRYNEQFF; cdr3_nt: TGCAGTGCTAAAGCGGACAGAGACCGTTACAATGAGCAGTTCTTC
d_call: -; clone_size: many; v_call: TRBV6-5; j_call: TRBJ1-6; cdr3_aa: CASSYEGQLNSPLHF; cdr3_nt: TGTGCCAGCAGTTACGAGGGGCAGCTTAATTCACCCCTCCACTTT
d_call: -; clone_size: few; v_call: TRBV29-1; j_call: TRBJ1-1; cdr3_aa: CSSEAVLNTEAFF; cdr3_nt: TGCAGCTCCGAGGCAGTGTTGAACACTGAAGCTTTCTTT
d_call: -; clone_size: few; v_call: TRBV6-6; j_call: TRBJ1-6; cdr3_aa: CASSYGGPSPLHF; cdr3_nt: TGTGCCAGCAGTTACGGGGGACCATCACCCCTCCACTTT
d_call: TRBD2; clone_size: -; v_call: TRBV12-3/TRBV12-4; j_call: TRBJ2-3; cdr3_aa: CASSPSGGGRDTQYF; cdr3_nt: TGTGCCAGCAGCCCTAGCGGGGGGGGACGGGATACGCAGTATTTT
d_call: -; clone_size: few; v_call: TRBV6-2/TRBV6-3; j_call: TRBJ2-7; cdr3_aa: CASRTQGYHEQYF; cdr3_nt: TGTGCCAGCAGGACTCAGGGATACCACGAGCAGTACTTC
d_call: -; clone_size: few; v_call: TRBV7-9; j_call: TRBJ2-2; cdr3_aa: CASSRKGLDTGELFF; cdr3_nt: TGTGCCAGCAGCCGGAAGGGGTTGGACACCGGGGAGCTGTTTTTT
d_call: -; clone_size: -; v_call: TRBV7-8; j_call: TRBJ1-3; cdr3_aa: CASSTESSGNTIYF; cdr3_nt: TGTGCCAGCAGCACGGAGAGCTCTGGAAACACCATATATTTT
d_call: -; clone_size: many; v_call: TRBV5-5; j_call: TRBJ2-3; cdr3_aa: CASSWAPGGLTDTQYF; cdr3_nt: TGTGCCAGCAGCTGGGCCCCGGGGGGCCTCACAGATACGCAGTATTTT
d_call: -; clone_size: many; v_call: TRBV18; j_call: TRBJ2-5; cdr3_aa: CASSPPMGWETQYF; cdr3_nt: TGTGCCAGCTCACCACCGATGGGATGGGAGACCCAGTACTTC
d_call: TRBD1; clone_size: few; v_call: TRBV7-2; j_call: TRBJ1-2; cdr3_aa: CASSLKRQGEGYTF; cdr3_nt: TGTGCCAGCAGCTTAAAGAGACAGGGGGAGGGCTACACCTTC
d_call: TRBD1; clone_size: many; v_call: TRBV10-2; j_call: TRBJ2-5; cdr3_aa: CARPRTGGNTDQETQYF; cdr3_nt: TGCGCCAGACCAAGGACAGGGGGCAACACTGACCAAGAGACCCAGTACTTC
d_call: -; clone_size: many; v_call: TRBV12-3/TRBV12-4; j_call: TRBJ1-1; cdr3_aa: CASSFSRGGTEAFF; cdr3_nt: TGTGCCAGCAGTTTTTCCAGGGGTGGAACTGAAGCTTTCTTT
d_call: TRBD1; clone_size: -; v_call: TRBV9; j_call: TRBJ2-7; cdr3_aa: CAGSVQGASNEQYF; cdr3_nt: TGTGCCGGCAGCGTACAGGGGGCGAGTAATGAGCAGTACTTC
d_call: TRBD2; clone_size: -; v_call: TRBV6-1; j_call: TRBJ2-3; cdr3_aa: CASSIGASGELRADTQYF; cdr3_nt: TGTGCCAGCTCCATCGGGGCTAGCGGGGAGCTACGCGCAGATACGCAGTATTTT
d_call: -; clone_size: few; v_call: TRBV7-9; j_call: TRBJ2-3; cdr3_aa: CASSLELARATDTQYF; cdr3_nt: TGTGCCAGCAGCTTAGAACTAGCACGAGCTACAGATACGCAGTATTTT
d_call: TRBD1; clone_size: many; v_call: TRBV6-6; j_call: TRBJ1-6; cdr3_aa: CASSPGGTGTSPLHF; cdr3_nt: TGTGCCAGCTCTCCAGGCGGGACAGGTACTTCACCCCTCCACTTT
d_call: -; clone_size: -; v_call: TRBV7-7; j_call: TRBJ2-2; cdr3_aa: CASSSRSGTGELFF; cdr3_nt: TGTGCTAGCAGCTCCAGGAGCGGAACCGGGGAGCTGTTTTTT
d_call: -; clone_size: -; v_call: TRBV4-2; j_call: TRBJ1-5; cdr3_aa: CASSQDGRARNQPQHF; cdr3_nt: TGTGCCAGCAGCCAAGATGGCCGGGCCCGCAATCAGCCCCAGCATTTT
d_call: TRBD1; clone_size: many; v_call: TRBV6-2/TRBV6-3; j_call: TRBJ2-6; cdr3_aa: CASSGTGATSGANVLTF; cdr3_nt: TGTGCCAGCAGCGGGACAGGGGCCACCTCTGGGGCCAACGTCCTGACTTTC
d_call: TRBD1; clone_size: many; v_call: TRBV24-1; j_call: TRBJ2-5; cdr3_aa: CATSERTGPQETQYF; cdr3_nt: TGTGCCACCAGTGAGCGGACAGGGCCCCAAGAGACCCAGTACTTC
d_call: -; clone_size: many; v_call: TRBV29-1; j_call: TRBJ2-5; cdr3_aa: CSGGGLGLETQYF; cdr3_nt: TGCAGCGGGGGGGGCTTAGGACTAGAGACCCAGTACTTC
d_call: -; clone_size: many; v_call: TRBV18; j_call: TRBJ2-5; cdr3_aa: CASSLSQQETQYF; cdr3_nt: TGTGCCAGCTCACTAAGCCAACAAGAGACCCAGTACTTC
d_call: -; clone_size: few; v_call: TRBV30; j_call: TRBJ2-3; cdr3_aa: CAWSFTAWTLSTDTQYF; cdr3_nt: TGTGCCTGGAGTTTCACAGCGTGGACTCTGAGCACAGATACGCAGTATTTT
d_call: -; clone_size: once; v_call: TRBV7-2; j_call: TRBJ2-3; cdr3_aa: CASSLDASTDTQYF; cdr3_nt: TGTGCCAGCAGCTTAGATGCGAGCACAGATACGCAGTATTTT
d_call: -; clone_size: few; v_call: TRBV18; j_call: TRBJ1-6; cdr3_aa: CASSPQYNSPLHF; cdr3_nt: TGTGCCAGCTCACCACAGTATAATTCACCCCTCCACTTT
d_call: TRBD1; clone_size: -; v_call: TRBV7-8; j_call: TRBJ2-7; cdr3_aa: CASSPRDRGLPEQYF; cdr3_nt: TGTGCCAGCAGCCCCCGGGACAGGGGTTTGCCCGAGCAGTACTTC
d_call: -; clone_size: -; v_call: TRBV3-1; j_call: TRBJ1-4; cdr3_aa: CTSSQLQLEKLFF; cdr3_nt: TGTACCAGCAGCCAACTACAGCTCGAAAAACTGTTTTTT
d_call: -; clone_size: -; v_call: TRBV20-1; j_call: TRBJ1-3; cdr3_aa: CSATDGQSSGNTIYF; cdr3_nt: TGCAGTGCTACTGACGGCCAGAGCTCTGGAAACACCATATATTTT
d_call: -; clone_size: many; v_call: TRBV6-2/TRBV6-3; j_call: TRBJ2-4; cdr3_aa: CASSYSNRIQYF; cdr3_nt: TGTGCCAGCAGTTACTCGAACAGGATTCAGTACTTC
d_call: TRBD2; clone_size: -; v_call: TRBV5-1; j_call: TRBJ2-5; cdr3_aa: CASSHDGTSVGETQYF; cdr3_nt: TGCGCCAGCAGCCACGACGGGACTAGCGTTGGAGAGACCCAGTACTTC
d_call: -; clone_size: -; v_call: TRBV12-3/TRBV12-4; j_call: TRBJ1-5; cdr3_aa: CASRSRDQPQHF; cdr3_nt: TGTGCCAGCAGGAGCAGGGATCAGCCCCAGCATTTT
d_call: -; clone_size: many; v_call: TRBV12-3/TRBV12-4; j_call: TRBJ2-3; cdr3_aa: CASSLVGTARGTDTQYF; cdr3_nt: TGTGCCAGCAGTTTAGTCGGGACCGCCCGGGGCACAGATACGCAGTATTTT
d_call: -; clone_size: -; v_call: TRBV20-1; j_call: TRBJ2-2; cdr3_aa: CSALGPNTGELFF; cdr3_nt: TGCAGTGCCCTGGGGCCGAACACCGGGGAGCTGTTTTTT
d_call: -; clone_size: many; v_call: TRBV11-2; j_call: TRBJ2-1; cdr3_aa: CASSLGWGPHNEQFF; cdr3_nt: TGTGCCAGCAGCTTAGGGTGGGGGCCCCACAATGAGCAGTTCTTC
d_call: TRBD2; clone_size: few; v_call: TRBV20-1; j_call: TRBJ2-3; cdr3_aa: CSAPRTSGSADTQYF; cdr3_nt: TGCAGTGCTCCCCGCACTAGCGGGAGCGCAGATACGCAGTATTTT
d_call: -; clone_size: many; v_call: TRBV20-1; j_call: TRBJ2-3; cdr3_aa: CSARDWEDTQYF; cdr3_nt: TGCAGTGCTAGAGATTGGGAGGATACGCAGTATTTT
d_call: -; clone_size: once; v_call: TRBV6-2/TRBV6-3; j_call: TRBJ2-1; cdr3_aa: CASRRGSNYNEQFF; cdr3_nt: TGTGCCTCCCGGCGGGGTAGCAACTACAATGAGCAGTTCTTC
d_call: -; clone_size: few; v_call: TRBV7-2; j_call: TRBJ2-2; cdr3_aa: CASSLVVVATGELFF; cdr3_nt: TGTGCCAGCAGCTTAGTGGTTGTCGCCACCGGGGAGCTGTTTTTT
d_call: TRBD1; clone_size: many; v_call: TRBV20-1; j_call: TRBJ2-3; cdr3_aa: CSGIVGQGASDTQYF; cdr3_nt: TGCAGTGGTATAGTGGGACAGGGGGCATCAGATACGCAGTATTTT